This TCR beta chain was captured by sequencing in a study of CD8+ T cells in alopecia areata. Study-level background: Tofacitinib therapy lasting 6 to 18 months was followed by 6 months off drug. Study outcomes and limitations: Throughout tofacitinib, many expanded lesional clones continued to persist in scalp and blood.

This CDR3 has 14 amino acids. V was clipped by 0 bases and J by 9 bases, with 13 bases between them. Germline values: CDR1 SGHRS, CDR2 YFSETQ. RNA, once extracted, was reverse transcribed into cDNA for use as the sequencing template. Using immunoSEQ multiplex PCR, the repertoire was profiled, and TCRdb retains in-frame clones only, with some absent. The data show some 150,000 clones, around 82% seen once. As regards this clone: Its antigen is undetermined.

The sample's treatment: oral pan-JAK inhibitor, 5-10 mg twice daily. V and J are TRBV5-1 and TRBJ2-1; D not resolved. The sample here was CD8+ T cells sorted from blood, taken at week 4, from a patient treated with tofacitinib. This sequence originates from a human donor with alopecia areata. The CDR3 DNA reads as TGCGCCAGCAGCTTGGAGTCCCCATTTGGTGAGCAGTTCTTC. Amino acid sequence: CASSLESPFGEQFF. Variable domain in full (rest from reference TRBV5-1 and TRBJ2-1): KAGVTQTPRYLIKTRGQQVTLSCSPISGHRSVSWYQQTPGQGLQFLFEYFSETQRNKGNFPGRFSGRQFSNSRSEMNVSTLELGDSALYLCASSLESPFGEQFFGPGTRLTVL.